This T cell receptor (beta chain) was retrieved from a study of blood T cell repertoires in COVID-19. For the study at large: Donors in the United States, Italy and Spain gave samples during acute or convalescent COVID-19. PBMCs, B-cell-depleted T cells, or T cells were the source of the cDNA or gDNA that made up the material.

Authors' analysis steps: Nucleated cell counts were estimated from reference gene primer amplification. Profiled with immunoSEQ multiplex PCR; TCRdb holds only in-frame clones, not every one. V, J and clone size are those of that table, while D and trimming were read from the DNA. The sample carries hundreds of thousands of clones, approximately 84% recorded once. Seattle patients were enrolled during active infection and followed longitudinally. The germline gives CDR1 SGHDN, CDR2 FVKESK. There are 13 residues in the CDR3. V was pared by 4 bases and J by 6 bases, with 13 bases between. This clonotype was sampled from a man aged 50 to 60 with COVID-19, enrolled during active disease. The V and J genes are TRBV14 and TRBJ2-7; tentative D call: TRBD2 (6 bases). Sequencing was done on a sample of peripheral blood. The chain's CDR3 is CASSPLALGEQYF. The CDR3 DNA reads as TGTGCCAGCAGCCCGCTAGCGCTGGGCGAGCAGTACTTC.